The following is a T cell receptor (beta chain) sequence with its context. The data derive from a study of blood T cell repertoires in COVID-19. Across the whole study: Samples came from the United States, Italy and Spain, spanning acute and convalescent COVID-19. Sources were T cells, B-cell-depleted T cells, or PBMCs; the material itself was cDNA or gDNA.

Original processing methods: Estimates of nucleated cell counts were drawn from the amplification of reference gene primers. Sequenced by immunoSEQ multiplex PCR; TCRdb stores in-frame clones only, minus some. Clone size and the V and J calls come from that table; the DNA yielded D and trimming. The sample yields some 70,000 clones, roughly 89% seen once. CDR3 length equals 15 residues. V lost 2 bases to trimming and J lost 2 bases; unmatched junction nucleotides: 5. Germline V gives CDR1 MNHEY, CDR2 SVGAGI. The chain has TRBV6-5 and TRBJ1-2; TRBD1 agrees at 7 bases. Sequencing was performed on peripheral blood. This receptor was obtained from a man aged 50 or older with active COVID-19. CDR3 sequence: CASSYSGTANYGYTF. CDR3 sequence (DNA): TGTGCCAGCAGTTACAGTGGGACAGCCAACTATGGCTACACCTTC.